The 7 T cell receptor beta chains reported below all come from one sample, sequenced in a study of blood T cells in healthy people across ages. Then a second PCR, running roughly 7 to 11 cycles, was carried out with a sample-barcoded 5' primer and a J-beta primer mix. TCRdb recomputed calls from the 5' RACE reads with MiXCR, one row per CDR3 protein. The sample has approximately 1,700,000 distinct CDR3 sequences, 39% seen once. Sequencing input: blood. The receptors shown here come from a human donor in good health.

CDR3 sequence (DNA): TGCGCCAGCAGCGGGGGGACACCCGGCCCTGAAGCTTTCTTT. Translating it yields CASSGGTPGPEAFF. The chain joins TRBV5-1 to TRBJ1-1, with D possibly matching TRBD1 (6 bases). The CDR3 runs 14 residues. Trimming took 4 bases from V and 6 from J, leaving 16 bases between them. Germline CDR1 is SGHRS and CDR2 is YFSETQ.

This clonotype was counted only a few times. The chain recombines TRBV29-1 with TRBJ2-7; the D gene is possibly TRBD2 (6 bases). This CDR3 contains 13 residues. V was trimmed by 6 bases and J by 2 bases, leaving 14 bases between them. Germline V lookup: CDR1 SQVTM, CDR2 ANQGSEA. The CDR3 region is CSVRGGEAYEQYF. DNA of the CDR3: TGCAGCGTCCGGGGAGGAGAGGCCTACGAGCAGTACTTC.

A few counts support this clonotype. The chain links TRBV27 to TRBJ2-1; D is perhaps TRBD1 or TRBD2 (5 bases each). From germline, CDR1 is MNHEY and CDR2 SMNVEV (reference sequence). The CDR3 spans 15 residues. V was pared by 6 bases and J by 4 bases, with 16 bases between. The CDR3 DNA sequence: TGTGCCAGCAGCACGTCGGGGCTACCTTACAATGAGCAGTTCTTC. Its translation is CASSTSGLPYNEQFF.

The CDR3 loop is CASSPGNTGEVNYGYTF. The CDR3 coding sequence is TGTGCCAGCAGCCCTGGGAACACAGGGGAGGTGAACTATGGCTACACCTTC. The J gene is TRBJ1-2, the V gene TRBV28; 7 nucleotides line up with TRBD1. The germline V gene has CDR1 MDHEN and CDR2 SYDVKM. This CDR3 spans 17 amino acids. V shed 6 bases, J shed 2 bases, and the junction held 15 bases outside the gene matches.

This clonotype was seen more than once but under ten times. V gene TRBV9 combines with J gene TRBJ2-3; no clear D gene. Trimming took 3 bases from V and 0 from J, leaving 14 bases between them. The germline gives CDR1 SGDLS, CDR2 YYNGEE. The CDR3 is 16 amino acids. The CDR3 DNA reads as TGTGCCAGCAGCGAGGGATCCGGTGCTAGCACAGATACGCAGTATTTT. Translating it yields CASSEGSGASTDTQYF.

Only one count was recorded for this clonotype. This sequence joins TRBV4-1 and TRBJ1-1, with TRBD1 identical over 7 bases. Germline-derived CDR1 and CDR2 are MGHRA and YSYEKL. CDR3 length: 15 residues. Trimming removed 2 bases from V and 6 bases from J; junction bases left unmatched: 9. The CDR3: CASSQFLQGDAEAFF. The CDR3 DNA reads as TGCGCCAGCAGCCAATTTCTCCAGGGGGACGCTGAAGCTTTCTTT.

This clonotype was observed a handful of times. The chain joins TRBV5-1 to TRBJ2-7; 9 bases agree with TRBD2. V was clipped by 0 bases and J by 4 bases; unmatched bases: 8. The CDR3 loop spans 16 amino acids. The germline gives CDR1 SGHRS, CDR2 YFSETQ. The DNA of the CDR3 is TGCGCCAGCAGCTTGGCCCTGGGACTAGCCGGATACGAGCAGTACTTC. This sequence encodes CASSLALGLAGYEQYF.